This TCR beta chain was profiled in a study of blood T cell repertoires in COVID-19. Study as a whole: The analysed material was cDNA or gDNA that came from T cells, B-cell-depleted T cells, or PBMCs.

As processed by the authors: Amplification with reference gene primers provided the estimates of nucleated cell counts. The assay was immunoSEQ multiplex PCR, and TCRdb's table has in-frame clones only and misses some. The DNA gave D and trimming, while V, J and clone size come from that table. The table has about 220,000 clones, more than 65% seen once. The sequencing input was peripheral blood. The TCR was taken from a man in his fifties with active or convalescent COVID-19.

The CDR3 protein is CASSLGQGVVNEQFF. The CDR3 DNA follows: TGTGCCAGCAGCCTGGGACAGGGGGTGGTTAATGAGCAGTTCTTC. The genes are TRBV28 and TRBJ2-1; 11 bases line up with TRBD1. CDR3 length: 15 amino acids. V lost 6 bases to trimming and J lost 7 bases; unmatched junction nucleotides: 8. Germline V gene lookup returns CDR1 MDHEN and CDR2 SYDVKM.